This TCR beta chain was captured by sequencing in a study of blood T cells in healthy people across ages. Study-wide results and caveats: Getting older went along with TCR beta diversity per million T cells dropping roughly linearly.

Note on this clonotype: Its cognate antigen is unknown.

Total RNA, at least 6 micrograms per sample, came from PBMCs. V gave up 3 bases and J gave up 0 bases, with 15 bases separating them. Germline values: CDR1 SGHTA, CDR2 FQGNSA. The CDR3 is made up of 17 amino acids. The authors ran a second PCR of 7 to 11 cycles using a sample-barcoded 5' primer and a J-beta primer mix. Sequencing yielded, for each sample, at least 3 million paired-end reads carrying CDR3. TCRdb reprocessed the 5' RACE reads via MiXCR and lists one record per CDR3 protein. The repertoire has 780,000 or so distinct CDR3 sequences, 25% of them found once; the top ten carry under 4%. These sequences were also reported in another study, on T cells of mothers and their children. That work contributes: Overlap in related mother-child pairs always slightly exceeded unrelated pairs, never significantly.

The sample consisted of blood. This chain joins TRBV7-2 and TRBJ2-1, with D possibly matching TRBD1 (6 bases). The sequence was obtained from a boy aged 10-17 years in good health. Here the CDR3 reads CASSLGHLVYSYNEQFF. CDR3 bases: TGTGCCAGCAGCTTGGGACACCTAGTTTACTCCTACAATGAGCAGTTCTTC.